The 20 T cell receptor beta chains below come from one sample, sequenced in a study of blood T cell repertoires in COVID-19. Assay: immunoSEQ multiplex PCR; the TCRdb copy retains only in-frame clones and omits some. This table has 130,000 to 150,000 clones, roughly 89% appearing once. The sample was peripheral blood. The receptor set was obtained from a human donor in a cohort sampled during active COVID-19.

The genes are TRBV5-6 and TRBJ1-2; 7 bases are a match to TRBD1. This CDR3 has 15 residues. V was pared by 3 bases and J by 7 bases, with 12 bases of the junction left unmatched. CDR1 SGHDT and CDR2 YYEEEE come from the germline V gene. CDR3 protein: CASSYLNRGDLGYTF. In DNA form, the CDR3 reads TGTGCCAGCAGCTACCTGAACAGGGGCGATCTTGGCTACACCTTC. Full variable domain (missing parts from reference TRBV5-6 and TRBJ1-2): DAGVTQSPTHLIKTRGQQVTLRCSPKSGHDTVSWYQQALGQGPQFIFQYYEEEERQRGNFPDRFSGHQFPNYSSELNVNALLLGDSALYLCASSYLNRGDLGYTFGSGTRLTVV.

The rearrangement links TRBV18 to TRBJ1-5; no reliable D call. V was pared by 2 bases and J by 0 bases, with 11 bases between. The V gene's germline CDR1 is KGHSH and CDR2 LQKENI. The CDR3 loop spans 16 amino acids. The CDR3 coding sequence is TGTGCCAGCTCACCAAGTAGAAGTTATAGCAATCAGCCCCAGCATTTT. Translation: CASSPSRSYSNQPQHF.

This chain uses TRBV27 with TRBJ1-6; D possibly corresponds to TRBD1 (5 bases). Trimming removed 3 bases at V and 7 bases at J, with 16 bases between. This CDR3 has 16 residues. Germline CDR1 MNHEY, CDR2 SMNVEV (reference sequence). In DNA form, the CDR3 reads TGTGCCAGCAGTTTGGGGCTAAGGTCGTTAAATTCACCCCTCCACTTT. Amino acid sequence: CASSLGLRSLNSPLHF.

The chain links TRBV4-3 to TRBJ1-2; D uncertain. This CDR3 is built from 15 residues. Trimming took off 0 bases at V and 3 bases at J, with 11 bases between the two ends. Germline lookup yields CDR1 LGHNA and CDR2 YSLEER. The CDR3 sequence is CASSQDRRRDYGYTF. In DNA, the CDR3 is TGCGCCAGCAGCCAAGACCGGCGCCGGGACTATGGCTACACCTTC.

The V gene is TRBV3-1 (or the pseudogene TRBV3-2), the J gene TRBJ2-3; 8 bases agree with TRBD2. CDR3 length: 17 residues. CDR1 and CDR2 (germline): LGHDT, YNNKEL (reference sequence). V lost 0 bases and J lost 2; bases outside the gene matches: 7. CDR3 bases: TGTGCCAGCAGCCAAGAACTAGCGGAAAGCTTCACAGATACGCAGTATTTT. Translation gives CASSQELAESFTDTQYF.

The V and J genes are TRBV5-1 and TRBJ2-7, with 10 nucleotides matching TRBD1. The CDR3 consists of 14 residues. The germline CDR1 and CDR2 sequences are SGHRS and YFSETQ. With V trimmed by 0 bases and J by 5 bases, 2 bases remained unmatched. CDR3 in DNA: TGCGCCAGCAGCTTGGAAGGGACAGGGGACGAGCAGTACTTC. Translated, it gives CASSLEGTGDEQYF. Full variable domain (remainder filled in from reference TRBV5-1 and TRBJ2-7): KAGVTQTPRYLIKTRGQQVTLSCSPISGHRSVSWYQQTPGQGLQFLFEYFSETQRNKGNFPGRFSGRQFSNSRSEMNVSTLELGDSALYLCASSLEGTGDEQYFGPGTRLTVT.

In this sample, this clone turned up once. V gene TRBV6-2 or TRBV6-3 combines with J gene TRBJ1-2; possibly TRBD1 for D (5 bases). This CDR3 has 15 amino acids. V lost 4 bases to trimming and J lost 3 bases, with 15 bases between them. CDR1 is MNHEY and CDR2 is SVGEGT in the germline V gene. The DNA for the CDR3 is TGTGCCAGCAGTTCCCGGGCGGGGACGGACTATGGCTACACCTTC. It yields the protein CASSSRAGTDYGYTF.

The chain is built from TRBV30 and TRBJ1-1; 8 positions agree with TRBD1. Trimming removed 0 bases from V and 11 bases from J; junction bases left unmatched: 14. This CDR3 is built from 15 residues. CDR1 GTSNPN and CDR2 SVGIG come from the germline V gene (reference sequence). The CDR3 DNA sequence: TGTGCCTGGAGTGTCGCCGGGACAGGTCGGTCTCTGGCTTTCTTT. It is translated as CAWSVAGTGRSLAFF.

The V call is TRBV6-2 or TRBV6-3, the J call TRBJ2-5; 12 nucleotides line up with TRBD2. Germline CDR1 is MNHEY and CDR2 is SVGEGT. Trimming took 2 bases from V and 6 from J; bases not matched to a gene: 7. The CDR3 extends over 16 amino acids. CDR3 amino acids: CASSYRASGGEKTQYF. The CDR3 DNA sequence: TGTGCCAGCAGTTACCGGGCTAGCGGGGGGGAGAAGACCCAGTACTTC.

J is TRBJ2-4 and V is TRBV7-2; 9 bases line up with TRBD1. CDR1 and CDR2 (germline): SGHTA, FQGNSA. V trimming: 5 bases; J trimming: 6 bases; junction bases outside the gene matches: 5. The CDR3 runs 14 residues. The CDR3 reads CASSPTGGANIQYF. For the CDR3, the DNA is TGTGCCAGCAGCCCCACAGGGGGCGCAAACATTCAGTACTTC.

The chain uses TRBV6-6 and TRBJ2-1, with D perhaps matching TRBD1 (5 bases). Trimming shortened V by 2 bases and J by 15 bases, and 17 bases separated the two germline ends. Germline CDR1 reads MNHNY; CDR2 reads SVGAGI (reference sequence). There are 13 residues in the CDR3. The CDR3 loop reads CASSYNPQARGFF. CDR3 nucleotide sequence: TGTGCCAGCAGTTACAACCCACAGGCCCGAGGGTTCTTC.

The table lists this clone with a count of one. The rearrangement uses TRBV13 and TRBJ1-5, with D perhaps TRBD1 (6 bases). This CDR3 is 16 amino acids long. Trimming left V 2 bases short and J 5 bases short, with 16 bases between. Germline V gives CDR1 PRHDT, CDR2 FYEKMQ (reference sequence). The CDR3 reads CASSLSYTGRYQPQHF. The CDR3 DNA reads TGTGCCAGCAGCTTAAGCTACACAGGGCGATATCAGCCCCAGCATTTT.

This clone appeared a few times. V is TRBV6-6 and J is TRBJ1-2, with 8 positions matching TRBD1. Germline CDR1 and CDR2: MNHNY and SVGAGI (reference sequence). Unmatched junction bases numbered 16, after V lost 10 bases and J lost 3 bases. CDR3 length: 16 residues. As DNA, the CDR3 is TGTGCCATCCGCGGCGACAGGGGAGGTGGTGACTATGGCTACACCTTC. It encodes CAIRGDRGGGDYGYTF.

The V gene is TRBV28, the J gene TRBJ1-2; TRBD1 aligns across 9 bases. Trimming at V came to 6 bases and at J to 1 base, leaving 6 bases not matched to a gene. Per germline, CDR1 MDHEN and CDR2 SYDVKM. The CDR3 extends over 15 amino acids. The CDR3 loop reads CASSGGQGYNYGYTF. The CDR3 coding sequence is TGTGCCAGCAGCGGGGGACAGGGCTATAACTATGGCTACACCTTC.

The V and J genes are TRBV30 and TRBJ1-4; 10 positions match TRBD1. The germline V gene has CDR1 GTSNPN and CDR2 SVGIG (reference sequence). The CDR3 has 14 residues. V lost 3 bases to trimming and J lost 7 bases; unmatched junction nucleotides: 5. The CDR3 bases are TGTGCCTGGAGCAGGGACAGGGGTTCTGAAAAACTGTTTTTT. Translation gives CAWSRDRGSEKLFF.

The CDR3 protein is CASSPGHSNQPQHF. The CDR3 DNA reads as TGTGCCAGCAGCCCGGGACACAGCAATCAGCCCCAGCATTTT. This rearrangement joins TRBV6-5 to TRBJ1-5, with D perhaps matching TRBD1 (6 bases). The V end lost 6 bases, the J end lost 1 base, and 10 bases lay between the germline ends. CDR3 length equals 14 residues. Germline V CDR1 and CDR2: MNHEY, SVGAGI.

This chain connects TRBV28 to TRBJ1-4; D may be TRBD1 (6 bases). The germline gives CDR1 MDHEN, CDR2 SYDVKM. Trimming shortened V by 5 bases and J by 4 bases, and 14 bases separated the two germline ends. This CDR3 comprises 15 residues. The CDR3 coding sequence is TGTGCCAGCAGTGTAGCGGGACACATTAATGAAAAACTGTTTTTT. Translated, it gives CASSVAGHINEKLFF.

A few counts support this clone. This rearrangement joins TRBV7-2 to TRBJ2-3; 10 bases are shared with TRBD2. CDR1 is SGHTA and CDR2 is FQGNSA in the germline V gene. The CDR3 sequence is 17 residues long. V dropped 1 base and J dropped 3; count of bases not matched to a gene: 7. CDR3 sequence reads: CASSLGPERGGTDTQYF. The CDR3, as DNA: TGTGCCAGCAGCTTAGGGCCGGAGCGGGGGGGAACAGATACGCAGTATTTT.

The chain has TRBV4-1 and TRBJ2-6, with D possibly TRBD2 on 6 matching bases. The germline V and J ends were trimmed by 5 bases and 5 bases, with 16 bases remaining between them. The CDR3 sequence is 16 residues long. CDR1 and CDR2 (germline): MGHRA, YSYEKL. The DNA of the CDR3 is TGCGCCAGCAGCAACCCCGGGGGACGGCGGGCCAACGTCCTGACTTTC. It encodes CASSNPGGRRANVLTF.

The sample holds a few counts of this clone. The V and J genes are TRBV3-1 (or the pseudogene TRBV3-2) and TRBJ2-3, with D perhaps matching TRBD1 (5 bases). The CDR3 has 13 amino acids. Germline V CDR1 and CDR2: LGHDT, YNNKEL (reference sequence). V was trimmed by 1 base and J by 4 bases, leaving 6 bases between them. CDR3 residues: CASSQVQADTQYF. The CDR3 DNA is TGTGCCAGCAGCCAAGTACAGGCAGATACGCAGTATTTT.